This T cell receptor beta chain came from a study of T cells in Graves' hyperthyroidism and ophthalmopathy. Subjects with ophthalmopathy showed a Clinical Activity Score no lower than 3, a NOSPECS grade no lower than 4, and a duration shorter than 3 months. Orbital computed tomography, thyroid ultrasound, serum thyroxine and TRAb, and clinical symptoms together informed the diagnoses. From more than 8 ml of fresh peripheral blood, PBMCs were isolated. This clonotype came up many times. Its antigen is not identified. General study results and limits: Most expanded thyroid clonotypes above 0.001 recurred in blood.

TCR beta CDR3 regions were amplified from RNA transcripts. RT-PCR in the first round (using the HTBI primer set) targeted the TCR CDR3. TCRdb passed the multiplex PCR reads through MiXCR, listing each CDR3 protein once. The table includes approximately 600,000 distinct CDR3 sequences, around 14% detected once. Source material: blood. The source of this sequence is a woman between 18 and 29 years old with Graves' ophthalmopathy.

As DNA, the CDR3 is TGTGCCAGTAGTATAGGGCAGACCAACACTGAAGCTTTCTTT. Its protein product is CASSIGQTNTEAFF. The chain recombines TRBV19 with TRBJ1-1, with D unresolved. Germline V gene data show CDR1 as LNHDA and CDR2 as SQIVND (reference sequence). CDR3 length: 14 residues. V was pared by 1 base and J by 2 bases, with 8 bases between.